The next 26 T cell receptor beta chains were all read from a single sample in a study of identifying expanded T cells in peripheral blood. TCRdb keeps only in-frame clones here, not all; method: immunoSEQ multiplex PCR. The data contain 90,000 to 95,000 clones, 88% of them singletons. The sequenced sample was blood. These receptors came from a person aged 18-69 years in good health.

This chain uses TRBV12-5 with TRBJ2-7; D possibly corresponds to TRBD2 (6 bases). Germline V gene sequence: CDR1 LGHNT, CDR2 FRNRAP. This CDR3 has 15 residues. The germline V and J ends were trimmed by 1 base and 3 bases, with 13 bases remaining between them. For the CDR3, the DNA is TGTGCTAGTGGTTTGGCCTCGGTGGGGGGCTACGAGCAGTACTTC. Translating it yields CASGLASVGGYEQYF.

V usage is TRBV9 and J usage is TRBJ2-6; D is undetermined. V gave up 3 bases and J gave up 4 bases, with 14 bases separating them. Germline V lookup: CDR1 SGDLS, CDR2 YYNGEE. The CDR3 extends over 16 amino acids. CDR3 loop: CASSAELAAGANVLTF. The CDR3 DNA reads as TGTGCCAGCAGCGCGGAGTTGGCGGCAGGGGCCAACGTCCTGACTTTC. The complete variable domain, with remaining parts taken from reference TRBV9 and TRBJ2-6, reads DSGVTQTPKHLITATGQRVTLRCSPRSGDLSVYWYQQSLDQGLQFLIQYYNGEERAKGNILERFSAQQFPDLHSELNLSSLELGDSALYFCASSAELAAGANVLTFGAGSRLTVL.

This sequence joins TRBV27 and TRBJ2-7, with D perhaps matching TRBD1 (5 bases). From germline, CDR1 is MNHEY and CDR2 SMNVEV (reference sequence). V lost 3 bases to trimming and J lost 1 base, with 10 bases between them. CDR3 length equals 14 residues. CDR3 residues: CASSFSDSSYEQYF. CDR3 sequence (DNA): TGTGCCAGCAGTTTCTCTGACAGTTCCTACGAGCAGTACTTC.

The CDR3 DNA is TGTGCCAGCAGCCCGAAGACCCGGCCCTACGAGCAGTACTTC. Amino acids: CASSPKTRPYEQYF. J is TRBJ2-7 and V is TRBV5-4; D gene ambiguous. The germline CDR1 and CDR2 sequences are SGHNT and YYREEE (reference sequence). This CDR3 spans 14 amino acids. The V and J ends lost 4 bases and 2 bases respectively, with 13 bases between them.

The gene calls are TRBV5-6 and TRBJ2-7, with 10 bases matching TRBD1. In germline, CDR1 is SGHDT, CDR2 YYEEEE. The CDR3 is 16 amino acids. The V and J ends lost 3 bases and 3 bases, in that order; junction bases with no gene match: 9. CDR3 sequence: CASSSARDRGIYEQYF. CDR3 DNA: TGTGCCAGCAGCTCTGCCCGGGACAGGGGTATCTACGAGCAGTACTTC.

This clone was seen a few times. The rearrangement links TRBV10-2 to TRBJ1-5; D is uncertain. V was trimmed by 7 bases and J by 4 bases, leaving 11 bases between them. This CDR3 is 13 amino acids long. Germline lookup yields CDR1 WSHSY and CDR2 SAAADI. In nucleotides, the CDR3 is TGCGCCAGCAATCCGGACGGGAATCAGCCCCAGCATTTT. Translated, it gives CASNPDGNQPQHF.

The J gene is TRBJ1-5, the V gene TRBV7-2, with D possibly matching TRBD1 (5 bases). CDR1 and CDR2 (germline): SGHTA, FQGNSA. This CDR3 has 15 residues. Trimming took 1 base from V and 5 from J, leaving 12 bases between them. The CDR3 DNA sequence: TGTGCCAGCAGCTTAGAAGGGGCCCCCTATCAGCCCCAGCATTTT. Amino acids: CASSLEGAPYQPQHF.

The chain employs TRBV7-9 and TRBJ2-1; perhaps TRBD1 as D (5 bases). Germline V lookup: CDR1 SEHNR, CDR2 FQNEAQ (reference sequence). The CDR3 runs 15 residues. Trimming removed 3 bases from V and 4 bases from J, with 13 bases in between. The CDR3 DNA follows: TGTGCCAGCAGCTTGTGGCAGGGCCTATACAATGAGCAGTTCTTC. Its protein is CASSLWQGLYNEQFF.

This clone showed up just once. V gene TRBV5-1 combines with J gene TRBJ2-5, with a weak D call TRBD1 (6 bases). Per germline, CDR1 SGHRS and CDR2 YFSETQ. This CDR3 has 17 amino acids. V was clipped by 6 bases and J by 1 base, with 22 bases between them. The CDR3, as DNA: TGCGCCAGCACCAAAGCGATAGGGACAATTACCCAAGAGACCCAGTACTTC. It yields the protein CASTKAIGTITQETQYF.

This clone was seen once. The V and J genes are TRBV5-1 and TRBJ2-5; perhaps TRBD1 as D (5 bases). The CDR3 extends over 15 amino acids. The germline CDR1 and CDR2 sequences are SGHRS and YFSETQ. Trimming stripped 4 bases from V and 4 bases from J, with 17 bases between. CDR3 region: CASSPRGSEAETQYF. In DNA, the CDR3 is TGCGCCAGCAGCCCTAGGGGTAGTGAGGCAGAGACCCAGTACTTC.

J is TRBJ1-2 and V is TRBV7-2; weak D call: TRBD1 (6 bases). CDR1 SGHTA and CDR2 FQGNSA come from the germline V gene. This CDR3 contains 14 residues. V dropped 3 bases and J dropped 6 bases, with 14 bases sitting between them. The CDR3: CASSLLRQGNGYTF. In DNA form, the CDR3 reads TGTGCCAGCAGCTTGCTTCGCCAGGGGAATGGCTACACCTTC.

V and J are TRBV30 and TRBJ2-1; D possibly corresponds to TRBD1 (6 bases). Per germline, CDR1 GTSNPN and CDR2 SVGIG (reference sequence). The CDR3 has 13 residues. V gave up 5 bases and J gave up 4 bases, with 12 bases separating them. The CDR3 here is CAWSGGSYNEQFF. CDR3 bases: TGTGCCTGGTCTGGGGGCAGTTACAATGAGCAGTTCTTC. Full variable domain (missing parts from reference TRBV30 and TRBJ2-1): SQTIHQWPATLVQPVGSPLSLECTVEGTSNPNLYWYRQAAGRGLQLLFYSVGIGQISSEVPQNLSASRPQDRQFILSSKKLLLSDSGFYLCAWSGGSYNEQFFGPGTRLTVL.

This sequence joins TRBV6-6 and TRBJ1-6; D gene unclear. Germline lookup yields CDR1 MNHNY and CDR2 SVGAGI (reference sequence). The CDR3 has 16 residues. V was clipped by 2 bases and J by 6 bases, with 14 bases between them. The CDR3 loop is CASSYGGPKPNSPLHF. The CDR3 DNA reads TGTGCCAGCAGTTACGGCGGCCCCAAACCTAATTCACCCCTCCACTTT.

CDR3 sequence reads: CASSFLTGSFCSGELFF. The CDR3 DNA is TGTGCCAGCAGCTTTCTGACAGGGTCTTTTTGTTCCGGGGAGCTGTTTTTT. The gene calls are TRBV12-1 and TRBJ2-2; the table's D call, TRBD1, was not checked against the DNA. TRBV12-1 is designated a pseudogene. This CDR3 is built from 17 residues.

The V and J genes are TRBV10-2 and TRBJ1-6; 9 positions agree with TRBD1. Losses at the gene ends were 5 bases for V and 8 bases for J; bases not matched to a gene: 7. The CDR3 totals 15 residues. CDR1 is WSHSY and CDR2 is SAAADI in the germline V gene. In DNA form, the CDR3 reads TGCGCCAGCAGTAGACCGGGACAGGGCGATTCACCCCTCCACTTT. This translates into CASSRPGQGDSPLHF.

This rearrangement joins TRBV30 to TRBJ2-1, with 7 positions matching TRBD2. Germline CDR1 is GTSNPN and CDR2 is SVGIG (reference sequence). The V gene end was trimmed by 0 bases and the J gene end by 6 bases; junction bases not matched to a gene: 5. This CDR3 has 14 residues. Written as DNA, the CDR3 is TGTGCCTGGAGTGTAACGGGGGGTGGCAATGAGCAGTTCTTC. This codes for CAWSVTGGGNEQFF.

The chain joins TRBV25-1 to TRBJ2-3; tentatively, D is TRBD1 (6 bases). The germline V gene has CDR1 MGHDK and CDR2 SYGVNS. CDR3 length equals 16 residues. Trimming pared 2 bases from V and 3 bases from J, leaving 15 bases between. The CDR3 coding sequence is TGTGCCAGCAGTGAAAGGGCCAGGGGAAGGACAGATACGCAGTATTTT. It encodes CASSERARGRTDTQYF. The whole variable domain, filled in from reference TRBV25-1 and TRBJ2-3, reads EADIYQTPRYLVIGTGKKITLECSQTMGHDKMYWYQQDPGMELHLIHYSYGVNSTEKGDLSSESTVSRIRTEHFPLTLESARPSHTSQYLCASSERARGRTDTQYFGPGTRLTVL.

Only one count was recorded for this clone. The chain employs TRBV11-3 and TRBJ1-1; the D is unclear. Germline CDR1 is SGHNT and CDR2 is YENEEA. The CDR3 is 14 amino acids. Trimming pared 5 bases from V and 5 bases from J, leaving 15 bases between. This chain's CDR3 is CASSPRPGETEAFF. The CDR3 DNA reads as TGTGCCAGCAGCCCCCGACCCGGGGAGACTGAAGCTTTCTTT. The full variable domain, with the rest looked up from reference TRBV11-3 and TRBJ1-1, is EAGVVQSPRYKIIEKKQPVAFWCNPISGHNTLYWYLQNLGQGPELLIRYENEEAVDDSQLPKDRFSAERLKGVDSTLKIQPAELGDSAVYLCASSPRPGETEAFFGQGTRLTVV.

The chain recombines TRBV4-3 with TRBJ2-2, with 9 bases matching TRBD2. V lost 3 bases to trimming and J lost 5 bases; unmatched junction nucleotides: 13. The CDR3 length is 18 residues. CDR1 is LGHNA and CDR2 is YSLEER in the germline V gene. The CDR3 DNA reads as TGCGCCAGCAGCCATGGAGGATTAGCGGGAGTGGGTACCGGGGAGCTGTTTTTT. This encodes CASSHGGLAGVGTGELFF.

The chain employs TRBV19 and TRBJ1-1, with D unresolved. Trimming removed 5 bases at V and 0 bases at J, with 7 bases between. The CDR3 is 13 residues long. CDR1 is LNHDA and CDR2 is SQIVND in the germline V gene (reference sequence). The DNA for the CDR3 is TGTGCCAGTAGTGAGGGAATGAACACTGAAGCTTTCTTT. The encoded protein is CASSEGMNTEAFF. The variable domain in full, completed from reference TRBV19 and TRBJ1-1, reads DGGITQSPKYLFRKEGQNVTLSCEQNLNHDAMYWYRQDPGQGLRLIYYSQIVNDFQKGDIAEGYSVSREKKESFPLTVTSAQKNPTAFYLCASSEGMNTEAFFGQGTRLTVV.

The chain uses TRBV19 and TRBJ1-3; D is undetermined. The ends were cut back, 0 bases at V and 1 base at J, with 7 bases in the middle. From germline, CDR1 is LNHDA and CDR2 SQIVND (reference sequence). This CDR3 is 15 amino acids long. The CDR3 DNA follows: TGTGCCAGTAGTATAGATCAGGTTTCTGGAAACACCATATATTTT. As protein: CASSIDQVSGNTIYF. Together with reference TRBV19 and TRBJ1-3, the CDR3 gives the full variable domain: DGGITQSPKYLFRKEGQNVTLSCEQNLNHDAMYWYRQDPGQGLRLIYYSQIVNDFQKGDIAEGYSVSREKKESFPLTVTSAQKNPTAFYLCASSIDQVSGNTIYFGEGSWLTVV.

The chain has TRBV5-5 and TRBJ1-2; perhaps TRBD1 as D (5 bases). V dropped 4 bases and J dropped 3 bases, with 22 bases sitting between them. Germline assignment: CDR1 SGHKS and CDR2 YYEKEE (reference sequence). The CDR3 runs to 17 residues. The CDR3 DNA follows: TGTGCCAGCAGCCTGGGGGGTACAGTTCCTGGGGACTATGGCTACACCTTC. Its protein product is CASSLGGTVPGDYGYTF.

This sequence joins TRBV7-6 and TRBJ2-1; TRBD2 matches at 10 bases. Germline lookup yields CDR1 SGHVS and CDR2 FNYEAQ. This CDR3 comprises 19 residues. V lost 2 bases and J lost 8; bases outside the gene matches: 18. CDR3 coding DNA: TGTGCCAGCAGCTTAAAGAGGGGAAGACTAGCGGGCCCTAGGGATGAGCAGTTCTTC. Amino acids: CASSLKRGRLAGPRDEQFF.

The rearrangement uses TRBV30 and TRBJ2-6, with no clear D. V lost 8 bases and J lost 4, with 15 bases in between. The CDR3 contains 14 residues. Germline V gene data show CDR1 as GTSNPN and CDR2 as SVGIG (reference sequence). The CDR3 coding sequence is TGTGCCGGCGCCTTTTTGACGGGGGCCAACGTCCTGACTTTC. Encoded protein: CAGAFLTGANVLTF.

The chain is built from TRBV4-1 and TRBJ2-3, with D perhaps matching TRBD2 (6 bases). Per germline, CDR1 MGHRA and CDR2 YSYEKL. Trimming cost V 4 bases and J 2 bases, with 16 bases left between them. The CDR3 loop spans 16 amino acids. CDR3 sequence reads: CASSRGVSGYTDTQYF. CDR3 coding DNA: TGCGCCAGCAGCCGGGGGGTCTCCGGGTACACAGATACGCAGTATTTT.

J is TRBJ1-3 and V is TRBV7-9, with 7 bases matching TRBD1. This CDR3 is built from 14 residues. Trimming at V came to 4 bases and at J to 4 bases, leaving 4 bases not matched to a gene. The germline V gene encodes CDR1 SEHNR and CDR2 FQNEAQ (reference sequence). CDR3 sequence: CASSSRDRGNTIYF. In nucleotides, the CDR3 is TGTGCCAGCAGCTCTAGGGACAGAGGAAACACCATATATTTT.